Sequencing of this TCR beta chain was carried out in a study of T cell repertoires in cytomegalovirus infection. The overall study: From public TCR beta signatures came an indication of both CMV infection and matching HLA type.

This clonotype was observed many times. The V end lost 4 bases, the J end lost 4 bases, and 13 bases lay between the germline ends. The CDR3 spans 13 residues. CDR1 is DFQATT, CDR2 SNEGSKA, per germline (reference sequence). MiXCR was run by TCRdb on the reads, yielding one entry per CDR3 protein. The data contain roughly 200,000 distinct CDR3 sequences, about a tenth of them singletons. The genes are TRBV20-1 and TRBJ1-1, with D perhaps TRBD1 (6 bases). This clonotype was sampled from a human donor in good health (CMV status not recorded). Some clones in this sample may be carry-over from other donors' samples. Sequencing was carried out using PBMCs. The CDR3 loop is CSANQGLSTEAFF. CDR3 DNA sequence: TGCAGTGCTAATCAGGGGCTGAGCACTGAAGCTTTCTTT.